This T cell receptor beta chain derives from a study of T-cell reconstitution after alpha-beta-depleted transplantation in children. Findings and limits, study-wide: In some patients, recipient T cells and intrathymic progenitors surviving conditioning explained high day-60 diversity.

The CDR3 is made up of 19 amino acids. Germline V gene lookup returns CDR1 MRHNA and CDR2 SNTAGT. V shed 11 bases, J shed 2 bases, and the junction held 19 bases outside the gene matches. Unique molecular identifiers were incorporated into the prepared TCRbeta library. TCRdb passed the PCR reads through MiXCR, listing each CDR3 protein once. The sample yields 540,000 or so distinct CDR3 sequences, about 21% seen once. To note about this clonotype: Its matching antigen is unknown.

The rearrangement joins TRBV6-4 to TRBJ2-3; TRBD2 aligns across 13 bases. The sample consisted of PBMCs, mostly from graft donor cells, taken 360 days after TCRalphabeta/CD19-depleted stem cell transplant. This clonotype was sampled from a boy younger than two who had a stem cell transplant for acute myeloid leukemia, so the T cells may come from the graft donor. CDR3 coding DNA: TGTGCCTTCTGGCTACCTCAACTAGCGGGGGGGCGTATCACAGATACGCAGTATTTT. Protein sequence: CAFWLPQLAGGRITDTQYF.